The 8 T cell receptor beta chains reported below all come from one sample, sequenced in a study of beta chain features in type 1 diabetes. Study-wide results and limits: All four CD4+ subsets of Type 1 diabetes patients contained TCRB CDR3s that were moderately but significantly shorter.

Their antigen targets remain unknown. The sequenced template was cDNA made from the entire isolated RNA. Produced via immunoSEQ multiplex PCR; TCRdb's table is partial and in-frame only. The repertoire includes around 300,000 clones, 15% of them detected once, and roughly 0.015% sits in the top ten. The sequencing sample was made of naive CD4+ T cells from blood. These receptors all stem from a man aged 18 to 35 with type 1 diabetes.

This clone was observed a handful of times. This chain links TRBV23-1 with TRBJ2-7; D might be TRBD2 (8 bases). TRBV23-1 is known as an ORF, though its function is uncertain. The CDR3 covers 17 residues. V lost 8 bases and J lost 6, with 29 bases in between. The CDR3 nucleotides are TGCGCCAGCGGAGGGGGCGAGGAGCGGGAGTCCTTTAGCGAGCAGTACTTC. This codes for CASGGGEERESFSEQYF.

The rearrangement uses TRBV5-1 and TRBJ2-7, with TRBD1 as a possible D gene (6 bases). The CDR3 covers 14 residues. Per germline, CDR1 SGHRS and CDR2 YFSETQ. Trimming stripped 3 bases from V and 4 bases from J, with 14 bases between. CDR3: CASSSTGWGYEQYF. CDR3 nucleotide sequence: TGCGCCAGCAGCTCAACAGGGTGGGGTTACGAGCAGTACTTC.

The CDR3 spells CASSQEYERSYNEQFF. DNA of the CDR3: TGTGCCAGCAGCCAAGAGTACGAGCGCTCCTACAATGAGCAGTTCTTC. The chain joins TRBV4-2 to TRBJ2-1; no clear D. V was shortened by 0 bases and J by 0 bases, with 9 bases between the two germline ends. Germline CDR1 LGHNA, CDR2 YNFKEQ. This CDR3 contains 16 residues.

The chain employs TRBV7-2 and TRBJ1-5; TRBD1 matches 7 bases. V lost 2 bases to trimming and J lost 4 bases; unmatched junction nucleotides: 8. This CDR3 has 16 residues. The germline CDR1 and CDR2 sequences are SGHTA and FQGNSA. CDR3: CASSLRGPRGNQPQHF. CDR3 in DNA: TGTGCCAGCAGCTTACGGGGCCCCAGGGGGAATCAGCCCCAGCATTTT.

V and J are TRBV11-1 and TRBJ1-1, with a weak D call TRBD1 (5 bases). CDR3 length: 14 residues. V was clipped by 4 bases and J by 5 bases, with 14 bases between them. From germline, CDR1 is SGHAT and CDR2 FQDESV (reference sequence). The CDR3: CASSSRQRGTEAFF. CDR3 DNA sequence: TGTGCCAGCAGCTCCCGACAGCGGGGGACTGAAGCTTTCTTT.

This clone was recorded a few times. CDR3 sequence (DNA): TGTGCCAGCAGCCGTAGCGGGAGCTCCTACAATGAGCAGTTCTTC. It specifies CASSRSGSSYNEQFF. The chain combines TRBV4-2 with TRBJ2-1, with 9 bases lining up with TRBD2. The CDR3 length is 15 residues. V shed 4 bases and J 0 bases; nucleotides not matched to a gene: 1. The V gene's germline CDR1 is LGHNA and CDR2 YNFKEQ.

In regard to this clone: This sample also contains other DNA sequences that code for the same CDR3. V gene TRBV18 combines with J gene TRBJ1-1; D is ambiguous. Trimming took off 6 bases at V and 1 base at J, with 9 bases between the two ends. The CDR3 has 13 residues. The germline V gene has CDR1 KGHSH and CDR2 LQKENI. CDR3 bases: TGTGCCAGCTCCCCCGGTCAGAACACTGAAGCTTTCTTT. Protein product: CASSPGQNTEAFF. Based on the CDR3 plus reference TRBV18 and TRBJ1-1, the full variable domain is NAGVMQNPRHLVRRRGQEARLRCSPMKGHSHVYWYRQLPEEGLKFMVYLQKENIIDESGMPKERFSAEFPKEGPSILRIQQVVRGDSAAYFCASSPGQNTEAFFGQGTRLTVV.

This clone was detected a few times. The V call is TRBV7-9, the J call TRBJ2-3; D is possibly TRBD1 (8 bases). V was cut by 5 bases and J by 1 base, with 19 bases left in between. Looked up from germline, CDR1 is SEHNR and CDR2 is FQNEAQ (reference sequence). The CDR3 runs 17 residues. CDR3: CASSARTGTNRTDTQYF. The CDR3 nucleotides are TGTGCCAGCAGCGCCCGGACAGGGACTAACCGCACAGATACGCAGTATTTT.